These 6 T cell receptor beta chains were sequenced from one sample in a study of CD8 T cells in ankylosing spondylitis. Study-level findings and limits: Ankylosing spondylitis blood appeared to carry a characteristic TCR beta motif of roughly 8 highly homologous variants.

These receptors' targets are unknown. TCRdb re-called the 5' RACE reads through MiXCR, storing one row per CDR3 protein. The table shows fewer than 550,000 distinct CDR3 sequences, with roughly 5% occurring only once. Sequenced input: blood, either unsorted or a sorted T cell fraction (not recorded which). Receptors were obtained from a male donor with ankylosing spondylitis.

Ten or more counts support this clonotype. J is TRBJ1-2 and V is TRBV6-2 or TRBV6-3, with D perhaps matching TRBD1 (6 bases). V lost 0 bases and J lost 4, with 12 bases in between. Germline V lookup: CDR1 MNHEY, CDR2 SVGEGT. The CDR3 runs to 15 residues. The CDR3 nucleotides read TGTGCCAGCAGTTACTCGAGACAGGTCGGCTATGGCTACACCTTC. Translated, it gives CASSYSRQVGYGYTF.

Only a few counts were recorded for this clonotype. The V gene is TRBV14, the J gene TRBJ1-2; D gene uncertain. The CDR3 has 14 amino acids. CDR1 and CDR2 from the germline V gene are SGHDN and FVKESK. V was trimmed by 1 base and J by 3 bases, leaving 9 bases between them. The CDR3 DNA reads TGTGCCAGCAGCCAAGGGCGATTGGACTATGGCTACACCTTC. The encoded protein is CASSQGRLDYGYTF.

This clonotype came up many times. This chain links TRBV7-2 with TRBJ2-4; D not resolved. This CDR3 spans 14 amino acids. V lost 1 base and J lost 7, with 11 bases in between. Germline CDR1 reads SGHTA; CDR2 reads FQGNSA. CDR3 bases: TGTGCCAGCAGCTTAGTGGCTAGTGCGAACATTCAGTACTTC. This codes for CASSLVASANIQYF.

This clonotype was picked up many times. V gene TRBV7-9 combines with J gene TRBJ1-3; tentative D call: TRBD1 (6 bases). V was clipped by 5 bases and J by 7 bases, with 15 bases between them. Germline CDR1 is SEHNR and CDR2 is FQNEAQ (reference sequence). The CDR3 runs 14 residues. As DNA, the CDR3 is TGTGCCAGCAGCCAGGCCACGGGGGCGAACACCATATATTTT. Protein sequence: CASSQATGANTIYF. Supplemented by reference TRBV7-9 and TRBJ1-3, the full variable domain reads DTGVSQNPRHKITKRGQNVTFRCDPISEHNRLYWYRQTLGQGPEFLTYFQNEAQLEKSRLLSDRFSAERPKGSFSTLEIQRTEQGDSAMYLCASSQATGANTIYFGEGSWLTVV.

The sample holds many counts of this clonotype. The chain joins TRBV11-2 to TRBJ2-7; 8 positions agree with TRBD2. The CDR3 loop spans 19 amino acids. Germline trimming cut 6 bases from V and 3 bases from J; bases unmatched to any gene: 22. Germline values: CDR1 SGHAT, CDR2 FQNNGV. CDR3 sequence reads: CASRWDGVYSKRGHYEQYF. CDR3 nucleotides: TGTGCCAGCAGATGGGACGGCGTCTATTCCAAGCGGGGGCACTACGAGCAGTACTTC.

This clonotype occurred many times. Written as DNA, the CDR3 is TGCGCCAGCAGCCAAGGGACGCCCGGCGAGCAGTACTTC. Translation gives CASSQGTPGEQYF. The J gene is TRBJ2-7, the V gene TRBV4-3, with D unclear. Trimming shortened V by 1 base and J by 6 bases, and 10 bases separated the two germline ends. Germline lookup yields CDR1 LGHNA and CDR2 YSLEER. There are 13 residues in the CDR3.